This T cell receptor (beta chain) derives from a study of shared clonotypes between healthy human individuals. Overall study: Aged 18 to 49, the donors were a couple of women and three men.

Deep level was the assay's run setting. Assay: immunoSEQ multiplex PCR; the TCRdb copy retains only in-frame clones and omits some. Among about 1 million clones, under 80% were seen once, and the ten largest hold 1.5%. Points on this clone: Antigen specificity is unknown. Different DNA sequences within this sample yield the same CDR3.

Adult donors, all healthy and HIV-negative, had no recent acute infections or vaccinations. Broader study findings: Across subsets, estimated richness was generally greater for naive than for memory populations.

This CDR3 region has 15 residues. Germline lookup yields CDR1 SGHTA and CDR2 FQGNSA. The V end lost 3 bases, the J end lost 1 base, and 10 bases lay between the germline ends. This TCR was sampled from a man aged 18 to 29 in good health. The material sequenced was memory CD4+ T cells sorted from blood. Subset of the sample: CD45RA-negative fraction. The gene calls are TRBV7-2 and TRBJ1-5, with a weak D call TRBD1 (5 bases). CDR3 sequence: CASSFRDGSNQPQHF. CDR3 in DNA: TGTGCCAGCAGCTTTAGGGACGGAAGCAATCAGCCCCAGCATTTT.